These T cell receptor beta chains were read from a single sample in a study of blood T cell repertoires in COVID-19. Using immunoSEQ multiplex PCR, the repertoire was profiled, and TCRdb retains in-frame clones only, with some absent. The top ten clones hold under 5% of a sample with approximately 110,000 clones, more than 75% of them seen once. Sequenced: peripheral blood. Receptors originate from a man in his forties with acute or convalescent COVID-19. Each CDR3 is given with its conserved first and last residue. A D gene is named only where the DNA matches it firmly. Size values are once, few and many counts, or a class for expanded clones, and some rows have none.

CASSEPNRETQYF TGTGCCAGCAGTGAACCCAACCGGGAGACCCAGTACTTC - TRBV6-1 - TRBJ2-5
CASSAGTGGSGNTIYF TGTGCCAGCAGCGCCGGGACAGGGGGCTCTGGAAACACCATATATTTT TRBD1 TRBV9 - TRBJ1-3
CASSERTSGVASYNEQFF TGCGCCAGCAGCGAAAGGACTAGCGGCGTGGCGAGCTACAATGAGCAGTTCTTC TRBD2 TRBV5-1 once TRBJ2-1
CASSQIRGTSGNNEQFF TGCGCCAGCAGTCAAATTCGTGGGACTAGCGGTAACAATGAGCAGTTCTTC TRBD2 TRBV23-1 - TRBJ2-1
CASATGEGQPHPRAFF TGTGCCAGCGCCACAGGGGAAGGTCAACCGCATCCCCGGGCTTTCTTT TRBD1 TRBV18 - TRBJ1-1
CASSPTRQVDQPQHF TGTGCCAGCAGTCCCACCCGACAGGTCGATCAGCCCCAGCATTTT - TRBV6-5 - TRBJ1-5
CASSPAGRENGYTF TGTGCCAGCAGCCCCGCGGGACGGGAAAATGGCTACACCTTC - TRBV9 once TRBJ1-2
CASSVASGSYEQYF TGTGCCAGCAGCGTCGCTAGCGGGAGCTACGAGCAGTACTTC TRBD2 TRBV9 - TRBJ2-7
CASSEMILSNSPLHF TGTGCCAGCAGTGAAATGATATTGAGCAATTCACCCCTCCACTTT - TRBV6-1 - TRBJ1-6
CASSSSGSSYEQYF TGTGCCAGCAGCTCAAGCGGGAGCTCCTACGAGCAGTACTTC TRBD2 TRBV5-4 - TRBJ2-7
CSVRTGGQSTDTQYF TGCAGCGTTAGAACAGGGGGCCAGAGCACAGATACGCAGTATTTT TRBD1 TRBV29-1 - TRBJ2-3
CASSLGLETSWEQYF TGTGCCAGCAGCTTAGGACTAGAGACCTCTTGGGAGCAGTACTTC - TRBV11-1 - TRBJ2-7
CASRPGQGNTGELFF TGTGCCAGCAGACCGGGACAGGGGAACACCGGGGAGCTGTTTTTT TRBD1 TRBV11-3 - TRBJ2-2
CASSQDLPSSAGGNEQYF TGCGCCAGCAGCCAAGATCTCCCCTCTAGCGCGGGGGGGAACGAGCAGTACTTC TRBD2 TRBV4-3 - TRBJ2-7
CASSMSDSYEQYF TGTGCCAGCAGCATGTCAGACAGCTACGAGCAGTACTTC - TRBV21-1 - TRBJ2-7
CASSVQGAGNTIYF TGTGCCAGCAGCGTCCAGGGGGCTGGAAACACCATATATTTT TRBD1 TRBV9 - TRBJ1-3
CASSPGTANTGELFF TGCGCCAGCAGCCCGGGGACAGCGAACACCGGGGAGCTGTTTTTT TRBD1 TRBV5-1 - TRBJ2-2
CASSRAGQGAYEQYF TGTGCCAGTAGTAGGGCGGGACAGGGAGCCTACGAGCAGTACTTC TRBD1 TRBV19 - TRBJ2-7
CASRVRGYRPDTQYF TGTGCCAGCAGAGTCAGGGGATACCGCCCAGATACGCAGTATTTT - TRBV11-2 - TRBJ2-3
CASSQDPDRGFNQPQHF TGTGCCAGCAGCCAAGATCCCGACAGGGGATTCAATCAGCCCCAGCATTTT TRBD1 TRBV3-1/TRBV3-2 once TRBJ1-5
CSASSVSGGSDTQYF TGCAGTGCTAGTTCGGTCTCGGGGGGGTCAGATACGCAGTATTTT TRBD2 TRBV20-1 - TRBJ2-3
CASSPSALNTDTQYF TGTGCCAGCAGCCCGAGCGCCCTGAACACAGATACGCAGTATTTT - TRBV7-6 - TRBJ2-3
CSVDRGNQPQHF TGCAGCGTTGACAGGGGAAATCAGCCCCAGCATTTT - TRBV29-1 few TRBJ1-5
CASSQEGAAGAYNEQFF TGTGCCAGCAGCCAAGAGGGGGCAGCGGGAGCCTACAATGAGCAGTTCTTC TRBD2 TRBV3-1/TRBV3-2 - TRBJ2-1